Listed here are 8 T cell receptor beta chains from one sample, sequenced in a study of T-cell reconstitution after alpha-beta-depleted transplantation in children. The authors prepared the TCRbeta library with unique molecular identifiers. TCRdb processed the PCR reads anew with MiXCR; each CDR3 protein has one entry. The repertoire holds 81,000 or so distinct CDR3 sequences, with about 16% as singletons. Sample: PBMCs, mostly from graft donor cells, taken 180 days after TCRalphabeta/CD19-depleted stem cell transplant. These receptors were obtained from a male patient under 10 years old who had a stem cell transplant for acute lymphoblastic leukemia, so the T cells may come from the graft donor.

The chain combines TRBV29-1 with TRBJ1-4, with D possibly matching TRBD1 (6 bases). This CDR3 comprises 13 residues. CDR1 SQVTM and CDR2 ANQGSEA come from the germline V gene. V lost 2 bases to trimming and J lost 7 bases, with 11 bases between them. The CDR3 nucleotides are TGCAGCGTTGAAAGGGACATTGGTGAAAAACTGTTTTTT. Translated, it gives CSVERDIGEKLFF.

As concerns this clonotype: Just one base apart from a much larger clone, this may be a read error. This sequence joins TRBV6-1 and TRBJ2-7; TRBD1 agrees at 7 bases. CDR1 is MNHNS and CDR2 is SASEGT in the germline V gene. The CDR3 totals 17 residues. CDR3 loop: CASSRPRQGKISYGQYF. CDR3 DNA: TGTGCCAGCAGCCGCCCGAGACAGGGAAAGATCTCCTACGGGCAGTACTTC.

In nucleotides, the CDR3 is TGTGCCAGCAGCAGAACCGGGAGGCGCTTTTCCCTCTCTGGAAACACCATATATTTT. The encoded protein is CASSRTGRRFSLSGNTIYF. V and J are TRBV11-1 and TRBJ1-3; D ambiguous. This CDR3 spans 19 amino acids. The germline V gene has CDR1 SGHAT and CDR2 FQDESV (reference sequence). The ends were cut back, 5 bases at V and 0 bases at J, with 23 bases in the middle.

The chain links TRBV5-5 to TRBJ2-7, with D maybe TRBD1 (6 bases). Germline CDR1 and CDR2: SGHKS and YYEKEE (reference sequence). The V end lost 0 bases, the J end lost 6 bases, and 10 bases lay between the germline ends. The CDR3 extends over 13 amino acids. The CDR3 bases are TGTGCCAGCAGCTTGGACAGGGAGAGCGAGCAGTACTTC. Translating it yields CASSLDRESEQYF.

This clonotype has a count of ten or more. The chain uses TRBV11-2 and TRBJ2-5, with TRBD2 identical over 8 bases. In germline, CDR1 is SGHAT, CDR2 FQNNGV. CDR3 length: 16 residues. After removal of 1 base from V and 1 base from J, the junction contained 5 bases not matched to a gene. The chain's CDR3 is CASSLVGGGFQETQYF. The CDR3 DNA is TGTGCCAGCAGCTTAGTCGGCGGGGGGTTCCAAGAGACCCAGTACTTC.

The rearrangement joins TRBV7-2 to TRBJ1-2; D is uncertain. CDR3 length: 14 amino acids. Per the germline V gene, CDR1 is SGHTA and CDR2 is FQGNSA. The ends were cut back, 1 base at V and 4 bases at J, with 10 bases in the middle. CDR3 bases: TGTGCCAGCAGCTTAGGGACCGAAGGCTATGGCTACACCTTC. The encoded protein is CASSLGTEGYGYTF. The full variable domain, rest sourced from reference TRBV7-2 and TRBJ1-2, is GAGVSQSPSNKVTEKGKDVELRCDPISGHTALYWYRQSLGQGLEFLIYFQGNSAPDKSGLPSDRFSAERTGGSVSTLTIQRTQQEDSAVYLCASSLGTEGYGYTFGSGTRLTVV.

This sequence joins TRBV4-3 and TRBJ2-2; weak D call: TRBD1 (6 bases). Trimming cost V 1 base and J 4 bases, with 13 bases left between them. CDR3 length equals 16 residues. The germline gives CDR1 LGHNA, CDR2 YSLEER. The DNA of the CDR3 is TGCGCCAGCAGCCAAGCAGTGGGGGCCGGCACCGGGGAGCTGTTTTTT. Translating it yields CASSQAVGAGTGELFF.

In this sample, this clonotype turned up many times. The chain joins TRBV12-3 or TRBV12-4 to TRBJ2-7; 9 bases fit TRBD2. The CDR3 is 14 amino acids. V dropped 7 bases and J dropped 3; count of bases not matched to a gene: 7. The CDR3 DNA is TGTGCCAGCACCCAGACTAGCGGTGGCTACGAGCAGTACTTC. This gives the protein CASTQTSGGYEQYF.